This T cell receptor (beta chain) was identified in a study of T cell responses to AZD1222 COVID-19 vaccine. General study points: Targets within unmutated variant regions were reportedly found for nearly half of spike-specific TCRs.

Measured with immunoSEQ multiplex PCR; TCRdb has only the in-frame clones, and not every one. This table has about 120,000 clones, 92% appearing once. Concerning this clone itself: Antigen: not known.

Source: peripheral blood, taken 28 days after the second AZD1222 dose. The clonotype comes from an adult who received the AZD1222 COVID-19 vaccine.

The CDR3 region is CASSLDEVSGSPYEQYF. The CDR3 region has the DNA TGTGCCAGCAGCTTGGATGAGGTTAGCGGGAGTCCCTACGAGCAGTACTTC. The chain combines TRBV5-5 with TRBJ2-7, with 9 bases lining up with TRBD2. CDR3 length equals 17 residues. Per germline, CDR1 SGHKS and CDR2 YYEKEE (reference sequence). J was trimmed by 2 bases and V by 0 bases; bases with no gene match: 9. The entire variable domain, with the rest obtained from reference TRBV5-5 and TRBJ2-7, is as follows: DAGVTQSPTHLIKTRGQQVTLRCSPISGHKSVSWYQQVLGQGPQFIFQYYEKEERGRGNFPDRFSARQFPNYSSELNVNALLLGDSALYLCASSLDEVSGSPYEQYFGPGTRLTVT.